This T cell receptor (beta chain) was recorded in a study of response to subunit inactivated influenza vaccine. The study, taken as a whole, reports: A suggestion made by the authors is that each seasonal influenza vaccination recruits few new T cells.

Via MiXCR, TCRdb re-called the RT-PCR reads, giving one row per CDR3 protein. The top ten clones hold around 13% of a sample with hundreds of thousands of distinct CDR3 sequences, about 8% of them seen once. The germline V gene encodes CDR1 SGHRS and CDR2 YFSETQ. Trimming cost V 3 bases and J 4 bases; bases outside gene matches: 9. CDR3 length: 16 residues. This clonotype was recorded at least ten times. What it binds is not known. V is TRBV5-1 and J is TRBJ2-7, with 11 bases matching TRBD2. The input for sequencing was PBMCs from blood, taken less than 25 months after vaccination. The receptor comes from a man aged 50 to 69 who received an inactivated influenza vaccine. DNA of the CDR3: TGCGCCAGCAGCTCGTACCGGACTAGCGGGTCGTACGAGCAGTACTTC. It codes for CASSSYRTSGSYEQYF.